Presented here are 21 T cell receptor beta chains from one specimen sequenced in a study of blood T cell repertoires in COVID-19. Only in-frame clones appear in the TCRdb table, and some are missing; sequencing was by immunoSEQ multiplex PCR. The sample lists some 220,000 clones, 80% occurring once. The sequenced sample consisted of peripheral blood. These receptors were collected from a woman in her sixties or seventies with acute or convalescent COVID-19.

With regard to this clone: The sample holds other DNA sequences that translate to the same CDR3. The chain links TRBV12-3 or TRBV12-4 to TRBJ1-5; D ambiguous. Trimming pared 8 bases from V and 1 base from J, leaving 6 bases between. The CDR3 is 12 residues long. The CDR3, as DNA: TGTGCCAGCTCGGGGAGCAATCAGCCCCAGCATTTT. This encodes CASSGSNQPQHF.

This clone came up a few times. The V call is TRBV9, the J call TRBJ2-1, with 11 bases aligning to TRBD2. Per germline, CDR1 SGDLS and CDR2 YYNGEE. Losses at the gene ends were 3 bases for V and 6 bases for J; bases not matched to a gene: 8. This CDR3 contains 16 residues. CDR3 in amino acids: CASSGTIAGGLNEQFF. CDR3 in DNA: TGTGCCAGCAGCGGGACCATAGCGGGGGGGCTCAATGAGCAGTTCTTC.

The chain joins TRBV6-2 or TRBV6-3 to TRBJ2-3, with 8 positions matching TRBD2. Looked up from germline, CDR1 is MNHEY and CDR2 is SVGEGT. Trimming at V came to 6 bases and at J to 2 bases, leaving 7 bases not matched to a gene. The CDR3 extends over 15 amino acids. The CDR3 is CASSHPTSATDTQYF. As DNA, the CDR3 is TGTGCCAGCAGCCACCCGACTAGCGCCACAGATACGCAGTATTTT.

This clone turned up a few times. The chain is built from TRBV18 and TRBJ2-3; 7 nucleotides line up with TRBD2. Germline lookup yields CDR1 KGHSH and CDR2 LQKENI. J lost 5 bases, V lost 3 bases, and 14 bases had no gene match. There are 17 residues in the CDR3. The CDR3 coding sequence is TGTGCCAGCTCACCGGGGGGGAGGGGCCCCCCCCGAGATACGCAGTATTTT. Translation gives CASSPGGRGPPRDTQYF.

This chain uses TRBV12-3 or TRBV12-4 with TRBJ2-5, with D possibly being TRBD1 (5 bases). Trimming took off 3 bases at V and 5 bases at J, with 7 bases between the two ends. This CDR3 is 12 amino acids long. As DNA, the CDR3 is TGTGCCAGCAGTTTGCAGGGCGAGACCCAGTACTTC. It specifies CASSLQGETQYF.

The chain is built from TRBV7-8 and TRBJ1-2; TRBD1 agrees at 8 bases. Trimming at V came to 5 bases and at J to 4 bases, leaving 6 bases not matched to a gene. The CDR3 is 14 amino acids. Germline lookup yields CDR1 SGHVS and CDR2 FQNEAQ. The CDR3 loop is CASSLDRGSYGYTF. For the CDR3, the DNA is TGTGCCAGCAGCCTTGACAGGGGAAGCTATGGCTACACCTTC.

The sample holds a few counts of this clone. The CDR3 reads CASSEATGEKVRYTF. In nucleotides, the CDR3 is TGTGCCAGCAGTGAAGCGACAGGGGAGAAGGTACGCTACACCTTC. This sequence joins TRBV2 and TRBJ1-2; 8 positions match TRBD1. The CDR3 consists of 15 residues. Germline V CDR1 and CDR2: SNHLY, FYNNEI. V lost 0 bases to trimming and J lost 9 bases; unmatched junction nucleotides: 9.

The genes are TRBV29-1 and TRBJ1-2, with D hard to call. The germline V gene has CDR1 SQVTM and CDR2 ANQGSEA. This CDR3 comprises 14 residues. The V and J ends lost 4 bases and 5 bases respectively, with 17 bases between them. The CDR3 spells CSVVASTHLYGYTF. For the CDR3, the DNA is TGCAGCGTTGTAGCCTCGACTCACCTATATGGCTACACCTTC.

This clone was seen a handful of times. The V gene is TRBV5-1, the J gene TRBJ1-6; TRBD1 matches 7 bases. The CDR3 runs 14 residues. Germline CDR1 SGHRS, CDR2 YFSETQ. The ends lost 4 bases at V and 5 bases at J; junction bases unmatched: 3. For the CDR3, the DNA is TGCGCCAGCAGCCCGGGACAGAATAATTCACCCCTCCACTTT. Translated: CASSPGQNNSPLHF.

CDR3: CAWKSISGNTIYF. The CDR3 region has the DNA TGTGCCTGGAAAAGCATCTCTGGAAACACCATATATTTT. The chain recombines TRBV30 with TRBJ1-3; D is undetermined. V gave up 4 bases and J gave up 0 bases, with 7 bases separating them. The CDR3 has 13 amino acids. The germline V gene encodes CDR1 GTSNPN and CDR2 SVGIG (reference sequence). Full variable domain (remainder filled in from reference TRBV30 and TRBJ1-3): SQTIHQWPATLVQPVGSPLSLECTVEGTSNPNLYWYRQAAGRGLQLLFYSVGIGQISSEVPQNLSASRPQDRQFILSSKKLLLSDSGFYLCAWKSISGNTIYFGEGSWLTVV.

The chain couples TRBV11-3 to TRBJ2-3; D unresolved. There are 17 residues in the CDR3. Trimming shortened V by 0 bases and J by 0 bases, and 13 bases separated the two germline ends. Per the germline V gene, CDR1 is SGHNT and CDR2 is YENEEA. The CDR3 is CASSLDSSTPSTDTQYF. For the CDR3, the DNA is TGTGCCAGCAGCTTAGATTCGTCTACCCCTAGCACAGATACGCAGTATTTT.

The gene calls are TRBV14 and TRBJ1-6; 10 bases line up with TRBD1. V lost 4 bases to trimming and J lost 0 bases; unmatched junction nucleotides: 3. CDR3 length: 17 residues. Germline CDR1 SGHDN, CDR2 FVKESK. CDR3 sequence reads: CASSRGTGDSYNSPLHF. The DNA for the CDR3 is TGTGCCAGCAGCCGTGGGACAGGGGACTCCTATAATTCACCCCTCCACTTT.

This chain uses TRBV6-2 or TRBV6-3 with TRBJ1-1; no clear D. The ends were cut back, 2 bases at V and 1 base at J, with 11 bases in the middle. The V gene's germline CDR1 is MNHEY and CDR2 SVGEGT. CDR3 length: 15 amino acids. The CDR3 DNA sequence: TGTGCCAGCAGTTACCTAGGGCGGGGGAACACTGAAGCTTTCTTT. This codes for CASSYLGRGNTEAFF.

The rearrangement uses TRBV19 and TRBJ1-3; 7 bases line up with TRBD1. Germline V lookup: CDR1 LNHDA, CDR2 SQIVND (reference sequence). V was pared by 5 bases and J by 0 bases, with 4 bases of the junction left unmatched. This CDR3 has 15 amino acids. The CDR3 DNA reads TGTGCCAGTAGTCCACAGGGGATCTCTGGAAACACCATATATTTT. Amino acids: CASSPQGISGNTIYF.

CDR3 DNA: TGTGCCAGCACTGAGTTGAGAGATCAGCCCCAGCATTTT. It is translated as CASTELRDQPQHF. This chain joins TRBV5-8 and TRBJ1-5, with no clear D. CDR1 is SGHTS, CDR2 YDEGEE, per germline. The CDR3 extends over 13 amino acids. V lost 6 bases and J lost 5, with 12 bases in between.

J is TRBJ2-2 and V is TRBV11-3; the D is unclear. Germline loops: CDR1 SGHNT, CDR2 YENEEA. V lost 6 bases and J lost 3, with 8 bases in between. This CDR3 has 13 residues. CDR3 nucleotide sequence: TGTGCCAGCAGGACTGACTACACCGGGGAGCTGTTTTTT. Its translation: CASRTDYTGELFF.

The rearrangement joins TRBV3-1 (or the pseudogene TRBV3-2) to TRBJ2-5; TRBD1 matches 7 bases. Germline CDR1 reads LGHDT; CDR2 reads YNNKEL (reference sequence). Trimming took 0 bases from V and 5 from J; bases not matched to a gene: 3. CDR3 size: 14 residues. CDR3 DNA sequence: TGTGCCAGCAGCCAAGATCCACAGGGGGAGACCCAGTACTTC. This gives the protein CASSQDPQGETQYF.

V usage is TRBV6-5 and J usage is TRBJ2-1; TRBD2 aligns across 9 bases. After removal of 6 bases from V and 4 bases from J, the junction contained 7 bases not matched to a gene. Germline V gene sequence: CDR1 MNHEY, CDR2 SVGAGI. The CDR3 covers 15 residues. The CDR3 region has the DNA TGTGCCAGCAGAAGGTTAGCGGGGGCTTACAATGAGCAGTTCTTC. Encoded protein: CASRRLAGAYNEQFF.

The gene calls are TRBV7-2 and TRBJ2-7, with TRBD1 matching over 7 bases. Trimming removed 4 bases from V and 4 bases from J; junction bases left unmatched: 7. Germline assignment: CDR1 SGHTA and CDR2 FQGNSA. The CDR3 covers 14 residues. CDR3 DNA sequence: TGTGCCAGCAGCTATAGACAGGGATGGTACGAGCAGTACTTC. It is translated as CASSYRQGWYEQYF.

The chain recombines TRBV21-1 with TRBJ2-7; the table's D gene call, TRBD1, was not cross checked with the DNA. TRBV21-1 constitutes a pseudogene. This CDR3 contains 14 residues. The chain's CDR3 is CASSKTDPTYEQYF. In nucleotides, the CDR3 is TGTGCCAGCAGCAAGACAGATCCTACCTACGAGCAGTACTTC.

In this sample, this clone turned up a few times. The CDR3 region has the DNA TGTGCCAGCAGTTTGGAACGGAGTACTGAGCAGTTCTTC. Translating it yields CASSLERSTEQFF. This chain uses TRBV27 with TRBJ2-1; D is unresolved. Germline lookup yields CDR1 MNHEY and CDR2 SMNVEV (reference sequence). Trimming removed 3 bases at V and 9 bases at J, with 12 bases between. The CDR3 runs 13 residues.